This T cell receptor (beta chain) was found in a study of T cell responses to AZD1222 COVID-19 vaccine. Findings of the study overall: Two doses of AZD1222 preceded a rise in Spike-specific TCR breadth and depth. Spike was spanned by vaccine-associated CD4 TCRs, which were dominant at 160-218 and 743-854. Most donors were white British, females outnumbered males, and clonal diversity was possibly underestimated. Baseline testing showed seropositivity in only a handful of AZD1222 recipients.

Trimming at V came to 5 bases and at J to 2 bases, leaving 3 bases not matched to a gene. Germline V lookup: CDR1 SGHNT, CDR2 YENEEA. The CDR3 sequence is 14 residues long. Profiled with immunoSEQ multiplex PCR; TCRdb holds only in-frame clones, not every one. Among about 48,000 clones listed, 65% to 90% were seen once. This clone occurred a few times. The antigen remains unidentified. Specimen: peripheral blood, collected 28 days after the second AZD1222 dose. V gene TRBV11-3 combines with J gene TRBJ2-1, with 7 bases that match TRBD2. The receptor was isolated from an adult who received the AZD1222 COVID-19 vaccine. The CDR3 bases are TGTGCCAGCAGCGGGGCGGGAGCCTACAATGAGCAGTTCTTC. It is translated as CASSGAGAYNEQFF.